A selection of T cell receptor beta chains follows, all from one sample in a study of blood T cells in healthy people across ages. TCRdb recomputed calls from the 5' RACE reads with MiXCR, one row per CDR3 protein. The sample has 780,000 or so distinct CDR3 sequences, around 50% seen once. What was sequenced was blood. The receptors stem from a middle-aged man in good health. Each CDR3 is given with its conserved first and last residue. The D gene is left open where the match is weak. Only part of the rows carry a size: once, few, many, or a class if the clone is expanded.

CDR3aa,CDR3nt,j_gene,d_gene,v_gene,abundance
CASSLTGGDQPQHF,TGTGCCAGCAGTTTGACAGGTGGAGATCAGCCCCAGCATTTT,TRBJ1-5,.,TRBV12-3/TRBV12-4,.
CASSLRANEQFF,TGTGCCAGCAGTTTAAGGGCCAATGAGCAGTTCTTC,TRBJ2-1,.,TRBV28,.
CASSLKLPETSGSSYEQYF,TGTGCCAGCAGCTTAAAGCTGCCTGAGACTAGCGGGAGCTCCTACGAGCAGTACTTC,TRBJ2-7,TRBD2,TRBV7-3,few
CASQSRPNQPQHF,TGTGCCTCACAGAGCAGGCCTAATCAGCCCCAGCATTTT,TRBJ1-5,.,TRBV2,.
CASSQGDRSSYNSPLHF,TGTGCCAGCAGCCAAGGTGACAGGAGCTCCTATAATTCACCCCTCCACTTT,TRBJ1-6,.,TRBV4-2,.
CASSSGTSGTPFF,TGTGCCAGCAGCTCGGGGACTAGCGGGACTCCGTTCTTC,TRBJ2-1,TRBD2,TRBV7-8,.
CASSADSNQPQHF,TGTGCCAGCAGCGCGGATAGCAATCAGCCCCAGCATTTT,TRBJ1-5,.,TRBV9,few
CASSYEAGVYNEQFF,TGTGCCAGCAGTTACGAGGCGGGAGTATACAATGAGCAGTTCTTC,TRBJ2-1,TRBD2,TRBV6-2/TRBV6-3,.
CASSEGQGAGDTQYF,TGTGCCAGCAGCGAAGGACAGGGGGCGGGGGATACGCAGTATTTT,TRBJ2-3,TRBD1,TRBV9,.
CASSQGGSGGRTDTQYF,TGTGCTAGCAGCCAAGGGGGATCGGGTGGACGCACAGATACGCAGTATTTT,TRBJ2-3,.,TRBV3-1,.
CATSARSSPLHF,TGTGCCACCAGCGCCAGGAGTTCACCCCTCCACTTT,TRBJ1-6,.,TRBV15,few
CASSLEESYNEQFF,TGTGCCAGCAGTTTGGAGGAGTCCTACAATGAGCAGTTCTTC,TRBJ2-1,.,TRBV28,.
CASSVATSGGSSDTQYF,TGTGCCAGCAGCGTAGCTACGAGCGGGGGGTCCTCAGATACGCAGTATTTT,TRBJ2-3,TRBD2,TRBV9,once